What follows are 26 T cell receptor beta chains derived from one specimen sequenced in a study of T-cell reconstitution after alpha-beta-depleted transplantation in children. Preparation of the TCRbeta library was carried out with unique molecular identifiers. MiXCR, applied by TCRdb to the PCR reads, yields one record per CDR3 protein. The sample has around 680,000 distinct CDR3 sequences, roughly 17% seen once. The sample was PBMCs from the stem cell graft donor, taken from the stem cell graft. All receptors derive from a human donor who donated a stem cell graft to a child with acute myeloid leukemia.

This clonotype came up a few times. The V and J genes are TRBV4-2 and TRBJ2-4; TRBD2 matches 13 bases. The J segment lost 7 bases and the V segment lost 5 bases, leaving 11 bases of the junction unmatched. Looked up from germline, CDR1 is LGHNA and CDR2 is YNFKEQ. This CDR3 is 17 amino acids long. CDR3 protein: CASSSRLAGGGENIQYF. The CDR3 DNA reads TGTGCCAGCAGCTCCCGACTAGCGGGGGGAGGGGAGAACATTCAGTACTTC.

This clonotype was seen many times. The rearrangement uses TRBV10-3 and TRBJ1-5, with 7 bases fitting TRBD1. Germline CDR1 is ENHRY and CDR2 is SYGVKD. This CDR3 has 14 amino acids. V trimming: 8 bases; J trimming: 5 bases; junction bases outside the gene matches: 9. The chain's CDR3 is CAISAGGGDQPQHF. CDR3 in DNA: TGTGCCATCTCAGCAGGGGGAGGAGATCAGCCCCAGCATTTT.

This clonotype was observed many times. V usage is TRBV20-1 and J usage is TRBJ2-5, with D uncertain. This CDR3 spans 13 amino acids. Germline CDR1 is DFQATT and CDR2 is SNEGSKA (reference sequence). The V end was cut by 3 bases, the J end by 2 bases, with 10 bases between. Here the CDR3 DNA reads TGCAGTGCTAGTGTGGTAGGACAAGAGACCCAGTACTTC. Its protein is CSASVVGQETQYF.

The CDR3 region is CAISESSEGPGTTEAFF. The CDR3 coding sequence is TGTGCCATCAGTGAGTCGAGCGAGGGGCCAGGAACGACTGAAGCTTTCTTT. The J gene is TRBJ1-1, the V gene TRBV10-3; TRBD1 might be the D (5 bases). V was shortened by 0 bases and J by 5 bases, with 19 bases between the two germline ends. Per germline, CDR1 ENHRY and CDR2 SYGVKD. This CDR3 region has 17 residues.

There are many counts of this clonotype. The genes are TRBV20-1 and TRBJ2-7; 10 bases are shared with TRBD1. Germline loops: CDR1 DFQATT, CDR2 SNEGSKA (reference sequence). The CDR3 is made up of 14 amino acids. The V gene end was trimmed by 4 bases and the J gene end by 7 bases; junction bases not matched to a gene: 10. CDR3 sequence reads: CSATRDRGLREQYV. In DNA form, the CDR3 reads TGCAGTGCTACCCGGGACAGGGGATTAAGGGAGCAGTACGTC.

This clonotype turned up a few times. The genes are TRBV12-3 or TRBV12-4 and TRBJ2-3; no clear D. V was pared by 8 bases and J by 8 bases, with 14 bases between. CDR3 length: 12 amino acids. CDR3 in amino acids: CASGSSIGTQYF. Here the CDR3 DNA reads TGTGCCAGCGGATCGTCCATCGGTACGCAGTATTTT.

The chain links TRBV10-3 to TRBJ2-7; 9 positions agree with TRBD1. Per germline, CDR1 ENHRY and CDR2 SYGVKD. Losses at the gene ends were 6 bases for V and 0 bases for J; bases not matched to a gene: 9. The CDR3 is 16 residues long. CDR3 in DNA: TGTGCCATCAGGGCTGACAGGGGGGCAAGCTCCTACGAGCAGTACGTC. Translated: CAIRADRGASSYEQYV.

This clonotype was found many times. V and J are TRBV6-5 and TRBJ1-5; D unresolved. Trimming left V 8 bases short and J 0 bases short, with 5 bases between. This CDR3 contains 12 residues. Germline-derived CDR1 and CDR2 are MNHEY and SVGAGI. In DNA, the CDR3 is TGTGCCAGCGGAAATAGCAATCAGCCCCAGCATTTT. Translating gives CASGNSNQPQHF.

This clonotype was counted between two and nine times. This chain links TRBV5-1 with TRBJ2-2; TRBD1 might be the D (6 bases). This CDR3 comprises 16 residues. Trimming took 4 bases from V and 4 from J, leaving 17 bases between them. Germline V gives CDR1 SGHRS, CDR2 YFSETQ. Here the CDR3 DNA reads TGCGCCAGCAGCCCTACCACGGGACACCTCACCGGGGAGCTGTTTTTT. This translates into CASSPTTGHLTGELFF.

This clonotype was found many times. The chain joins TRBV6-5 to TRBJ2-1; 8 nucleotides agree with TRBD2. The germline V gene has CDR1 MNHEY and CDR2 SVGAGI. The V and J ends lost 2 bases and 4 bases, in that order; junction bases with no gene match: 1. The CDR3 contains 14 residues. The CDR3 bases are TGTGCCAGCAGTTACGGCGGGGGGTACAATGAGCAGTTCTTC. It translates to CASSYGGGYNEQFF.

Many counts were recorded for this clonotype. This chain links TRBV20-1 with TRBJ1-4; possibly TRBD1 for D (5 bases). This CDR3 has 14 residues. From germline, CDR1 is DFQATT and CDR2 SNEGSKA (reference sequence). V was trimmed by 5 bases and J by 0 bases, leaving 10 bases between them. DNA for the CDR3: TGCAGTGCTTCAGGGCTCCCAACTAATGAAAAACTGTTTTTT. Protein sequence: CSASGLPTNEKLFF.

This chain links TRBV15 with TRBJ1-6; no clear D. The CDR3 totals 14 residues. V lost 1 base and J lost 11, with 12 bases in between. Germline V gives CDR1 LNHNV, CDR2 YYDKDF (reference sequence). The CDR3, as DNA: TGTGCCACCAGCAGAGTCTCAGGAGAAGCACCCCTCCACTTT. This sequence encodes CATSRVSGEAPLHF.

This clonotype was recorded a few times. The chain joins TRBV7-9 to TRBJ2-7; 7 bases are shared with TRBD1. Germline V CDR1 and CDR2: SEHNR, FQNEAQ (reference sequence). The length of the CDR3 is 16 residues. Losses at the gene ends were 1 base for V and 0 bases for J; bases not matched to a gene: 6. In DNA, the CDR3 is TGTGCCAGCAGCTTAGGGGGGACAGCCAACTCCTACGAGCAGTACTTC. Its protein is CASSLGGTANSYEQYF.

This CDR3 is CASSSDRGVTEAFF. The CDR3 nucleotides are TGTGCCAGCAGCTCCGACAGGGGAGTCACTGAAGCTTTCTTT. The chain links TRBV7-9 to TRBJ1-1; TRBD1 aligns across 8 bases. The V segment lost 4 bases and the J segment 4 bases; nucleotides outside the gene matches: 5. In germline, CDR1 is SEHNR, CDR2 FQNEAQ (reference sequence). This CDR3 contains 14 residues.

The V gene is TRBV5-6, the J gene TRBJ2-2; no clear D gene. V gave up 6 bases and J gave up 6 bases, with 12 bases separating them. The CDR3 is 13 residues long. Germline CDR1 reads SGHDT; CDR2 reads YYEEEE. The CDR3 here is CASKSQFAGELFF. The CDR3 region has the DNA TGTGCCAGCAAGTCTCAGTTCGCCGGGGAGCTGTTTTTT.

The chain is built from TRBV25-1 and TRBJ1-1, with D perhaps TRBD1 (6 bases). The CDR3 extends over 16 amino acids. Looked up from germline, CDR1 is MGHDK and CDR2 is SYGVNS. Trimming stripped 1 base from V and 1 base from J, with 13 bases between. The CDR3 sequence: CASSESVTRGNTEAFF. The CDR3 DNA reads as TGTGCCAGCAGTGAATCTGTAACCAGGGGGAACACTGAAGCTTTCTTT.

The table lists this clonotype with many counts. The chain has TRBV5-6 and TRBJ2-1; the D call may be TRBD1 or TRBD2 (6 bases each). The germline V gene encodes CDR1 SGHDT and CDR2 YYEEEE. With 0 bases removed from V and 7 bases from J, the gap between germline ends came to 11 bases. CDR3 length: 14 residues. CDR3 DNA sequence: TGTGCCAGCAGCTTGGTCCGGGGGCTAAATGAGCAGTTCTTC. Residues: CASSLVRGLNEQFF.

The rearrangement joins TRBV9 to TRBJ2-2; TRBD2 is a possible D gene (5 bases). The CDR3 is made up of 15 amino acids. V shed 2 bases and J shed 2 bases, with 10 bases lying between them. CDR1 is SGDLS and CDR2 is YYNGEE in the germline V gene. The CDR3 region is CASSVNSANTGELFF. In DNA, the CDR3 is TGTGCCAGCAGCGTCAATAGCGCAAACACCGGGGAGCTGTTTTTT.

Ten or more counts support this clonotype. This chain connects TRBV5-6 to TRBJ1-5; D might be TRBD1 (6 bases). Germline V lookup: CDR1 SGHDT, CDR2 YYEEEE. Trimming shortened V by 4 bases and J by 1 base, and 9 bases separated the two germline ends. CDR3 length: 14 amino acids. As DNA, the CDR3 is TGTGCCAGCAGCCCAGGGGTGAGCAATCAGCCCCAGCATTTT. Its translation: CASSPGVSNQPQHF.

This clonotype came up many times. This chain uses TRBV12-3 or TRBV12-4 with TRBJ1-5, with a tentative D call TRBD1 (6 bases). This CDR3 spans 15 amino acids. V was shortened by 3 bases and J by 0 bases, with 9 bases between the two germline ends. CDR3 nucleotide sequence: TGTGCCAGCAGTTTCGGGACAAGTAGCAATCAGCCCCAGCATTTT. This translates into CASSFGTSSNQPQHF.

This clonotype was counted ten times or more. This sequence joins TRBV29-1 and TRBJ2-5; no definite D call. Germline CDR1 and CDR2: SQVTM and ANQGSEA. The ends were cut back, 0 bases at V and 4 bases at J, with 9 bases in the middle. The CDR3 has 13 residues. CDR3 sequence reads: CSVEELGAETQYF. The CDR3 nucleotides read TGCAGCGTTGAAGAACTCGGAGCAGAGACCCAGTACTTC.

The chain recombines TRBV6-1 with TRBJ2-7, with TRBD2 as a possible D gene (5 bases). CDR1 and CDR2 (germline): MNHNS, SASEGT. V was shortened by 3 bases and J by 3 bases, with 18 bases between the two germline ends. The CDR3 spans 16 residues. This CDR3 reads CASSEFSGILLYEQYF. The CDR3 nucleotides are TGTGCCAGCAGTGAGTTTTCCGGGATCCTTCTCTACGAGCAGTACTTC.

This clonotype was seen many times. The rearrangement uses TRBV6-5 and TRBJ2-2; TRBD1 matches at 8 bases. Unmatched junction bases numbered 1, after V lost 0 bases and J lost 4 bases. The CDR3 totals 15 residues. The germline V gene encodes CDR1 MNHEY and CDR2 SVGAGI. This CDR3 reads CASSYSDRATGELFF. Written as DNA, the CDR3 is TGTGCCAGCAGTTACTCGGACAGGGCCACCGGGGAGCTGTTTTTT.

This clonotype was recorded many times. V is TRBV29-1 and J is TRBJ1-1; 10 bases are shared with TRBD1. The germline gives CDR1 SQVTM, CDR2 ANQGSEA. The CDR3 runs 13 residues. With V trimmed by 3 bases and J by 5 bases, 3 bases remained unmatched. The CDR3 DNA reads TGCAGCGTTGATGGGACAGGGGTTACTGAAGCTTTCTTT. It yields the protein CSVDGTGVTEAFF. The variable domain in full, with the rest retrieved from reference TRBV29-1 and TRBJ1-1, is SAVISQKPSRDICQRGTSLTIQCQVDSQVTMMFWYRQQPGQSLTLIATANQGSEATYESGFVIDKFPISRPNLTFSTLTVSNMSPEDSSIYLCSVDGTGVTEAFFGQGTRLTVV.

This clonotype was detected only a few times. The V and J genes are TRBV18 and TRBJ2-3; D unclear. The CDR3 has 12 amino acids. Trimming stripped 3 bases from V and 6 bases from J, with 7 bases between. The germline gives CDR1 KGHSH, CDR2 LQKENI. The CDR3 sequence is CASSPLDDTQYF. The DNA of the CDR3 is TGTGCCAGCTCACCCCTCGACGATACGCAGTATTTT.

CDR3 amino acids: CASTPGHYNSPLHF. DNA of the CDR3: TGCGCCAGCACTCCGGGCCACTATAATTCACCCCTCCACTTT. V is TRBV4-3 and J is TRBJ1-6; D ambiguous. V lost 7 bases and J 3 bases, leaving 10 bases between the germline ends. The germline gives CDR1 LGHNA, CDR2 YSLEER. The CDR3 loop spans 14 amino acids.